This T cell receptor (beta chain) was obtained from a study of control samples from healthy donors and cancer patients. Sequencing was performed with immunoSEQ multiplex PCR; in TCRdb, only in-frame clones are kept and a portion is missing. The sample lists about 120,000 clones, about nine tenths seen once, with roughly 3.4% in the top ten. There are 15 residues in the CDR3. The V gene lost 2 bases and the J gene lost 6 bases, with 13 bases spanning the gap. The germline CDR1 and CDR2 sequences are SSHAT and FNYEAQ (reference sequence). The sample was blood. The chain recombines TRBV7-7 with TRBJ2-2; D unclear. This TCR came from a man between 40 and 49 years old in good health. CDR3 in DNA: TGTGCCAGCAGCTTACGCCCGGGTATGGCCGGGGAGCTGTTTTTT. Protein: CASSLRPGMAGELFF.